This note documents a single TCR beta chain sequence. What it binds is unknown. Germline V CDR1 and CDR2: SGHDT, YYEEEE. V was clipped by 4 bases and J by 8 bases, with 15 bases between them. The CDR3 sequence is 13 residues long. This entry comes from a study of cytomegalovirus exposure and HLA in healthy donors. About the study: In a later analysis, the roughly 120 validation repertoires were reported to have used the same platform as the roughly 700 first-cohort repertoires. Study-wide findings and caveats: Overall, approximately 150 TCR beta chains were annotated as cytomegalovirus-associated.

TCRdb's copy holds only in-frame clones and misses some; the assay was immunoSEQ multiplex PCR. The sample carries around 60,000 clones, 95% to 97% recorded once. Sequenced: PBMCs. The V and J genes are TRBV5-6 and TRBJ1-2; D possibly corresponds to TRBD1 (5 bases). The sequence was obtained from a woman aged 18-29 years in good health and CMV-seronegative. The CDR3 region has the DNA TGTGCCAGCAGCCCGGGACTCTTCAGGGGCTACACCTTC. Its translation: CASSPGLFRGYTF.